The entry below describes one TCR beta chain. Antigen specificity is unknown. The conserved phenylalanine or tryptophan is not found at the CDR3 terminus, so this likely reflects a read error. General observations from the study: Tumor-infiltrating Treg TCR alpha and beta sequences overlapped most with tumor naive CD4+ T cells, then blood naive. The larger-cohort validation was restricted to a single TCR beta V-J rearrangement rather than whole repertoires.

This CDR3 region has 11 residues. V lost 6 bases and J lost 6, with 12 bases in between. CDR1 and CDR2 from the germline V gene are DFQATT and SNEGSKA (reference sequence). Semi-nested PCR with Nested Universal Primer A followed constant-region reverse priming of full-length variable regions. TCRdb independently ran MiXCR on the 5' RACE reads; one entry per CDR3 protein. The sample lists approximately 10,000 distinct CDR3 sequences, roughly 34% occurring once. Tregs were sorted as CD4+CD25+CD127-/low cells. The rearrangement uses TRBV20-1 and TRBJ2-7; D might be TRBD1 (5 bases). This receptor was obtained from a female donor with breast cancer. Sequencing input: Tregs sorted from blood. The CDR3 loop is CSASGNVEQYG. The CDR3 DNA follows: TGCAGTGCATCAGGGAACGTCGAGCAGTACGGC.